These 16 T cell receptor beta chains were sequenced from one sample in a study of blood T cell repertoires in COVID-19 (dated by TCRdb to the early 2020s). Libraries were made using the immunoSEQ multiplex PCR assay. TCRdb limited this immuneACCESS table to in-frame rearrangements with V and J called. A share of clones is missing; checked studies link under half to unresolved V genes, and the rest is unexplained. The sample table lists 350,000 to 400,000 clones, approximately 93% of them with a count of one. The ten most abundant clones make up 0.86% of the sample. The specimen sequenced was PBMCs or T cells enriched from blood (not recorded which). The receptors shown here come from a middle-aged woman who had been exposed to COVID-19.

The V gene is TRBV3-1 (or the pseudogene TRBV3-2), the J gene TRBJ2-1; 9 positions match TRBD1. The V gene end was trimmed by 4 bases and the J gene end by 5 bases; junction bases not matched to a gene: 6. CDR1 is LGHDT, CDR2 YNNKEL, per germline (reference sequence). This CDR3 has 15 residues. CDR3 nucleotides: TGTGCCAGCAGCCCAGGGGACAGGGACGACAATGAGCAGTTCTTC. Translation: CASSPGDRDDNEQFF.

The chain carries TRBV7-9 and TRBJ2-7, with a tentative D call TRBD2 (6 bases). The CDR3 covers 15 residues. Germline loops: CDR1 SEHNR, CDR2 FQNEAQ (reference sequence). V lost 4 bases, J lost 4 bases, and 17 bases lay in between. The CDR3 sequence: CASSSVGGVVYEQYF. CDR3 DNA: TGTGCCAGCAGCTCTGTCGGGGGAGTGGTGTACGAGCAGTACTTC.

CDR3 DNA: TGTGCCAGCAGCGTAGACGTGGGAGGGGGTTCCAATGAGCAGTTCTTC. This codes for CASSVDVGGGSNEQFF. The V and J genes are TRBV9 and TRBJ2-1; perhaps TRBD2 as D (7 bases). V was trimmed by 0 bases and J by 6 bases, leaving 16 bases between them. The CDR3 length is 16 residues. CDR1 is SGDLS and CDR2 is YYNGEE in the germline V gene.

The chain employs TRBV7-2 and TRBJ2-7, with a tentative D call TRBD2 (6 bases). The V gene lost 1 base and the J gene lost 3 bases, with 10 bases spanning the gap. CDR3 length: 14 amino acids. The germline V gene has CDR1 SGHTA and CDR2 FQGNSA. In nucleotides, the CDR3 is TGTGCCAGCAGCTTAGTTTCCGGGAGCTACGAGCAGTACTTC. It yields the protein CASSLVSGSYEQYF.

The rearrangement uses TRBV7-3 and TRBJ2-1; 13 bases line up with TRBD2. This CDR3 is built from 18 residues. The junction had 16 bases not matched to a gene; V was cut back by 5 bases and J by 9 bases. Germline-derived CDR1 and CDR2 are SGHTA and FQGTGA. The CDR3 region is CASSPSDFGTSGNGEQFF. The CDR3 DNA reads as TGTGCCAGCAGCCCAAGCGACTTCGGGACTAGCGGGAACGGTGAGCAGTTCTTC.

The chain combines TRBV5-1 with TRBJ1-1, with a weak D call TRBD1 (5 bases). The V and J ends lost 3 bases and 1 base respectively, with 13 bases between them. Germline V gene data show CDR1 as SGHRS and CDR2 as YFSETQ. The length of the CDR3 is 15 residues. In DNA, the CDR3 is TGCGCCAGCAGCTGGCAGGGTTTCGGGAACACTGAAGCTTTCTTT. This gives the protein CASSWQGFGNTEAFF.

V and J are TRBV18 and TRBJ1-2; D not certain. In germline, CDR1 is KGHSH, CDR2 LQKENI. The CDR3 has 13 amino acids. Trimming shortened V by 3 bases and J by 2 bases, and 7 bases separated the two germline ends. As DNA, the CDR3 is TGTGCCAGCTCACCGTCGGAGAACTATGGCTACACCTTC. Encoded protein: CASSPSENYGYTF.

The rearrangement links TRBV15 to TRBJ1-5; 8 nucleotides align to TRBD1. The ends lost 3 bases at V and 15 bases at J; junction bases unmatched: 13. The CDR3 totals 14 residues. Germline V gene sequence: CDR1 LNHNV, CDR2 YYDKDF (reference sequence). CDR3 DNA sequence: TGTGCCACCAGCAGTCTTCAGGGGGCCGTCGCTCGGCATTTT. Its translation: CATSSLQGAVARHF.

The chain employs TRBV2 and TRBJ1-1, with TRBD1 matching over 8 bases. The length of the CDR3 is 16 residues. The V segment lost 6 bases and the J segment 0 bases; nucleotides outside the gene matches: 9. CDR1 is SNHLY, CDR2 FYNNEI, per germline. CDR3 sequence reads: CASSQPGGSLNTEAFF. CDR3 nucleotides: TGTGCCAGCAGCCAACCAGGGGGCAGCTTGAACACTGAAGCTTTCTTT.

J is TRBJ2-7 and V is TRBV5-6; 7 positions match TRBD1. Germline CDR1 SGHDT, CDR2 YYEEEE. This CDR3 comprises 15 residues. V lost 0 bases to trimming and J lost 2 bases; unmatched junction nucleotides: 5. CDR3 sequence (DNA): TGTGCCAGCAGCTTGGCAGGGGACAGAGCCTACGAGCAGTACTTC. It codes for CASSLAGDRAYEQYF.

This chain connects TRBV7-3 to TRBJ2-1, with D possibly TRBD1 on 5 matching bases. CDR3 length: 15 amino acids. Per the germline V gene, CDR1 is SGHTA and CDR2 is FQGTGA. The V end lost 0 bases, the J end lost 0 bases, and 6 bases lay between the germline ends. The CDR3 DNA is TGTGCCAGCAGCTTAACCAGGGTCTCCTACAATGAGCAGTTCTTC. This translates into CASSLTRVSYNEQFF.

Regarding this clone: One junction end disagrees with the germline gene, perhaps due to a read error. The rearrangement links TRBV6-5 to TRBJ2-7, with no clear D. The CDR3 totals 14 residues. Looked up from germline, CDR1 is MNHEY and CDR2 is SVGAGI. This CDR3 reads CASRGRFPSNEQYF. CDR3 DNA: TGTGCCAGCAGAGGCAGGTTCCCCTCCAACGAGCAGTACTTC.

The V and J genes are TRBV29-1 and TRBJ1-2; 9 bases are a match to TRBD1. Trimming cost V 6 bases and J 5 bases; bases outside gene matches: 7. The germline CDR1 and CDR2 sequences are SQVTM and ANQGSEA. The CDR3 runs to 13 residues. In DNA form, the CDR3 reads TGCAGCGTCTCCGGGACAGGGTTTTATGGCTACACCTTC. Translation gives CSVSGTGFYGYTF.

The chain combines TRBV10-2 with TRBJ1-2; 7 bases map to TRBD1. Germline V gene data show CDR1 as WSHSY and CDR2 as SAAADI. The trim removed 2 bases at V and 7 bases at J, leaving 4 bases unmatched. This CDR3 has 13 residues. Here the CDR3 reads CASSETGESGYTF. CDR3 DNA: TGCGCCAGCAGTGAGACAGGGGAGAGTGGCTACACCTTC.

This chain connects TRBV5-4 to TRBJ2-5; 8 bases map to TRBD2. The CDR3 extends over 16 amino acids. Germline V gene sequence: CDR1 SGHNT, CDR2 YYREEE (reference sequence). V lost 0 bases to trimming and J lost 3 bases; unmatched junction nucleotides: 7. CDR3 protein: CASSLGDGGEEETQYF. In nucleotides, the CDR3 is TGTGCCAGCAGCTTGGGCGACGGGGGGGAAGAAGAGACCCAGTACTTC.

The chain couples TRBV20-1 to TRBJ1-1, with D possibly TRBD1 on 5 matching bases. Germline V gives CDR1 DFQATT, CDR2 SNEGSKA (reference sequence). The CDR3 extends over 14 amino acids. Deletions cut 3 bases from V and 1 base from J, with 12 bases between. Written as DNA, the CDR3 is TGCAGTGCTAGTGTTGGACACCCGAACACTGAAGCTTTCTTT. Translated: CSASVGHPNTEAFF.